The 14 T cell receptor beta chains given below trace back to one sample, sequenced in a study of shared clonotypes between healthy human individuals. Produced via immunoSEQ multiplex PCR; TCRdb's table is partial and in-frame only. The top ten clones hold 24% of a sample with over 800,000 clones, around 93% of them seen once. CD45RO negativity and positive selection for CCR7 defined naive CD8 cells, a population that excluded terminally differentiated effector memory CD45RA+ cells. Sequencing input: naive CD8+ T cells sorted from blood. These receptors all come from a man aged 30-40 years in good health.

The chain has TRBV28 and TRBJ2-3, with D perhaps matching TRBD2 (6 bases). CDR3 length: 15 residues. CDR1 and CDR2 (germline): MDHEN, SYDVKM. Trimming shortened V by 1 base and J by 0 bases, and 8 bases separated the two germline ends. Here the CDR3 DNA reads TGTGCCAGCAGTTTATCAGCGGGCAGCACAGATACGCAGTATTTT. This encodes CASSLSAGSTDTQYF.

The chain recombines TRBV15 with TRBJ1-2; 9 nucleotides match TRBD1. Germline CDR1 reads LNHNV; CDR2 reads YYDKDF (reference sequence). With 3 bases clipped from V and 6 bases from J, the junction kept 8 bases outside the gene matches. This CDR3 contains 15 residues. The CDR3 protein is CATSRGEQGAHGYTF. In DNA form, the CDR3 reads TGTGCCACCAGCAGGGGAGAACAGGGGGCGCATGGCTACACCTTC. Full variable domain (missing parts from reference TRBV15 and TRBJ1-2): DAMVIQNPRYQVTQFGKPVTLSCSQTLNHNVMYWYQQKSSQAPKLLFHYYDKDFNNEADTPDNFQSRRPNTSFCFLDIRSPGLGDTAMYLCATSRGEQGAHGYTFGSGTRLTVV.

CDR3 amino acids: CSVQEPAGVNYGYTF. The CDR3 nucleotides are TGCAGCGTACAGGAGCCGGCGGGCGTTAACTATGGCTACACCTTC. The J gene is TRBJ1-2, the V gene TRBV29-1, with TRBD1 as a possible D gene (5 bases). Germline CDR1 is SQVTM and CDR2 is ANQGSEA. This CDR3 spans 15 amino acids. Trimming left V 6 bases short and J 1 base short, with 18 bases between.

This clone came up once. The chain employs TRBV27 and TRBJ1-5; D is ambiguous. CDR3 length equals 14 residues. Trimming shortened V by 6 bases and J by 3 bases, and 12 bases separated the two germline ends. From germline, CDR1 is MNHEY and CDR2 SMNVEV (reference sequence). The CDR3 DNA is TGTGCCAGCAGCCCGAGGAGGGTCAATCAGCCCCAGCATTTT. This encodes CASSPRRVNQPQHF.

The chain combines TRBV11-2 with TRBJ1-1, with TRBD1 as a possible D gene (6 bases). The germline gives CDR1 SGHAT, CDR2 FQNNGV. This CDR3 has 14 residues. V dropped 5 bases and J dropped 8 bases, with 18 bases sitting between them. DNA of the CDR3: TGTGCCAGCAGCCAAAATATGGACAGAACCGAAGCTTTCTTT. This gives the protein CASSQNMDRTEAFF.

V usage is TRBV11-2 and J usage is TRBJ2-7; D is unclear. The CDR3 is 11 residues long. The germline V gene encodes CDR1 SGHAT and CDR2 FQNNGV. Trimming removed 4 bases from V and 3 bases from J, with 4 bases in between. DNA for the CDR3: TGTGCCAGCAGCTCCGTCTACGAGCAGTACTTC. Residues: CASSSVYEQYF.

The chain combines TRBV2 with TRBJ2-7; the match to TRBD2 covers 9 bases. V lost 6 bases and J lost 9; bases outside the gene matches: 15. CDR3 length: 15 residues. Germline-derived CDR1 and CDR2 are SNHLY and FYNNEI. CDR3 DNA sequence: TGTGCCAGCAGCCCTCTAGATAGCGGGAGTATCGTGCAGTACTTC. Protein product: CASSPLDSGSIVQYF.

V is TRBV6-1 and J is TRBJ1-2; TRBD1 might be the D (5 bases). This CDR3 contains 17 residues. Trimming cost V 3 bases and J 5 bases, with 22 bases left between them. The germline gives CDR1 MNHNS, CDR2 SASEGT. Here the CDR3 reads CASSEPPRGGLGYGYTF. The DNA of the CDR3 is TGTGCCAGCAGTGAGCCACCGCGGGGCGGCTTAGGTTATGGCTACACCTTC.

The CDR3 region has the DNA TGTGCCTGGAGTCCCCTAGCGGGAGACGAGCAGTACTTC. This codes for CAWSPLAGDEQYF. The chain is built from TRBV30 and TRBJ2-7; TRBD2 matches 10 bases. With 2 bases clipped from V and 5 bases from J, the junction kept 3 bases outside the gene matches. The CDR3 loop spans 13 amino acids. CDR1 is GTSNPN, CDR2 SVGIG, per germline (reference sequence).

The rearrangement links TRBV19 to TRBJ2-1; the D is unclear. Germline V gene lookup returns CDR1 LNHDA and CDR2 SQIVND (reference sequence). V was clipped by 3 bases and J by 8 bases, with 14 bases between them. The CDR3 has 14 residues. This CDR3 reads CASSIVGILDEQFF. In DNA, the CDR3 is TGTGCCAGTAGTATTGTTGGGATTTTGGATGAGCAGTTCTTC.

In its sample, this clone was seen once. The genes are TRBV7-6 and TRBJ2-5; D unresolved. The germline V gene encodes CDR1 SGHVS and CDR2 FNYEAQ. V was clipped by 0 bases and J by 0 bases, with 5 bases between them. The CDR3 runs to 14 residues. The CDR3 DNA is TGTGCCAGCAGCTTAGCTCTGTACCAAGAGACCCAGTACTTC. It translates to CASSLALYQETQYF.

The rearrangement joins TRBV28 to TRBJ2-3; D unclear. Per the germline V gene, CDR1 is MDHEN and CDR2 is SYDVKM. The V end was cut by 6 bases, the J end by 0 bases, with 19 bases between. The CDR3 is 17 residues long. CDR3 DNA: TGTGCCAGCAGCCCCAGGACCGCGAAATCTAGCACAGATACGCAGTATTTT. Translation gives CASSPRTAKSSTDTQYF.

CDR3: CASSLEGARSYGYTF. CDR3 sequence (DNA): TGCGCCAGCAGCCTAGAGGGGGCCCGATCGTATGGCTACACCTTC. V usage is TRBV5-1 and J usage is TRBJ1-2; 7 bases fit TRBD1. The CDR3 consists of 15 residues. Germline assignment: CDR1 SGHRS and CDR2 YFSETQ. J lost 5 bases, V lost 4 bases, and 11 bases had no gene match.

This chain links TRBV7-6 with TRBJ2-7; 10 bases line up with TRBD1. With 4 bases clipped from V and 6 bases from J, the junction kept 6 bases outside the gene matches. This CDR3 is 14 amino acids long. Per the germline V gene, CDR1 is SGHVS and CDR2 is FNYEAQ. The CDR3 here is CASSSTDRGVEQYF. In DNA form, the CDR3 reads TGTGCCAGCAGCTCGACGGACAGGGGGGTCGAGCAGTACTTC.